What follows are 20 T cell receptor beta chains derived from one specimen sequenced in a study of T cells after yellow fever vaccination. TCRdb independently ran MiXCR on the 5' RACE reads; one entry per CDR3 protein. The repertoire holds around 360,000 distinct CDR3 sequences, with roughly 10% as singletons. The sequencing here drew on PBMCs, taken on the day of the first yellow fever vaccination. The receptors originated from a man between 18 and 29 years old who received the YFV17D yellow fever vaccine.

This clonotype came up many times. V and J are TRBV6-1 and TRBJ1-2; possibly TRBD1 for D (6 bases). The V end was cut by 5 bases, the J end by 4 bases, with 14 bases between. The CDR3 is made up of 14 amino acids. The V gene's germline CDR1 is MNHNS and CDR2 SASEGT. The CDR3 spells CASSPSSRGYGYTF. The CDR3 DNA reads as TGTGCCAGCAGTCCCTCCTCCAGGGGCTATGGCTACACCTTC.

This chain links TRBV29-1 with TRBJ2-3, with 7 nucleotides matching TRBD1. CDR1 and CDR2 (germline): SQVTM, ANQGSEA. The length of the CDR3 is 14 residues. Losses at the gene ends were 6 bases for V and 3 bases for J; bases not matched to a gene: 9. In DNA form, the CDR3 reads TGCAGCGTCGCCCGACAGGGTGGAACAGATACGCAGTATTTT. Amino acids: CSVARQGGTDTQYF.

J is TRBJ2-3 and V is TRBV5-1; 8 nucleotides line up with TRBD2. V trimming: 1 base; J trimming: 9 bases; junction bases outside the gene matches: 10. This CDR3 spans 15 amino acids. Germline V CDR1 and CDR2: SGHRS, YFSETQ. The CDR3 bases are TGCGCCAGCAGCTTGCTAACGGGGGGGCCATACACGCAGTATTTT. Its translation: CASSLLTGGPYTQYF. Combining the CDR3 with reference TRBV5-1 and TRBJ2-3 gives the whole variable domain KAGVTQTPRYLIKTRGQQVTLSCSPISGHRSVSWYQQTPGQGLQFLFEYFSETQRNKGNFPGRFSGRQFSNSRSEMNVSTLELGDSALYLCASSLLTGGPYTQYFGPGTRLTVL.

The J gene is TRBJ1-1, the V gene TRBV4-1, with 9 bases identical to TRBD1. With V trimmed by 6 bases and J by 1 base, 6 bases remained unmatched. Germline loops: CDR1 MGHRA, CDR2 YSYEKL. The length of the CDR3 is 15 residues. CDR3 sequence reads: CASRDRGVSNTEAFF. The CDR3 region has the DNA TGCGCCAGCAGGGACAGGGGTGTTTCGAACACTGAAGCTTTCTTT.

This clonotype was seen more than once but under ten times. This chain links TRBV6-2 or TRBV6-3 with TRBJ2-2; D is possibly TRBD1 (5 bases). The germline gives CDR1 MNHEY, CDR2 SVGEGT. The CDR3 spans 15 residues. Deletions cut 2 bases from V and 6 bases from J, with 13 bases between. In nucleotides, the CDR3 is TGTGCCAGCAGTTACGTGACAGTCGGTCCCGGGGAGCTGTTTTTT. This codes for CASSYVTVGPGELFF.

This clonotype was picked up a small number of times. V is TRBV19 and J is TRBJ2-5, with D hard to call. This CDR3 contains 11 residues. Germline values: CDR1 LNHDA, CDR2 SQIVND (reference sequence). Deletions cut 2 bases from V and 4 bases from J, with 2 bases between. CDR3 DNA: TGTGCCAGTAGTATATCAGAGACCCAGTACTTC. Amino acids: CASSISETQYF.

This clonotype occurred once. The gene calls are TRBV4-1 and TRBJ2-2; D is undetermined. Trimming cost V 1 base and J 7 bases, with 7 bases left between them. This CDR3 is built from 13 residues. CDR1 is MGHRA, CDR2 YSYEKL, per germline. The CDR3: CASSQVSRGELFF. CDR3 nucleotides: TGCGCCAGCAGCCAAGTCTCCCGCGGGGAGCTGTTTTTT.

This clonotype was seen only a few times. The chain employs TRBV20-1 and TRBJ2-2; D is undetermined. The CDR3 is 13 residues long. Trimming shortened V by 2 bases and J by 4 bases, and 8 bases separated the two germline ends. Per germline, CDR1 DFQATT and CDR2 SNEGSKA (reference sequence). DNA for the CDR3: TGCAGTGCTAGACGGCAGGCCACCGGGGAGCTGTTTTTT. It is translated as CSARRQATGELFF.

This clonotype has a handful of counts. This chain uses TRBV3-1 with TRBJ2-7, with a possible D match to TRBD1 (6 bases). CDR3 size: 15 residues. V lost 6 bases to trimming and J lost 2 bases, with 17 bases between them. Germline CDR1 reads LGHDT; CDR2 reads YNNKEL (reference sequence). The DNA for the CDR3 is TGTGCCAGCAGACACCTCCGGGCAGGGGCCTACGAGCAGTACTTC. Translating gives CASRHLRAGAYEQYF.

CDR3 loop: CASSEASPGGTDTQYF. For the CDR3, the DNA is TGTGCCAGCAGCGAAGCGAGCCCCGGGGGCACAGATACGCAGTATTTT. This chain joins TRBV7-2 and TRBJ2-3; D is perhaps TRBD2 (5 bases). Trimming left V 5 bases short and J 1 base short, with 16 bases between. Germline-derived CDR1 and CDR2 are SGHTA and FQGNSA. The CDR3 contains 16 residues.

This clonotype was counted a few times. The V gene is TRBV12-3 or TRBV12-4, the J gene TRBJ2-5, with D perhaps being TRBD1 or TRBD2 (6 bases each). The CDR3 is 15 residues long. Deletions cut 3 bases from V and 5 bases from J, with 16 bases between. The CDR3 sequence is CASSFGGHRGETQYF. In nucleotides, the CDR3 is TGTGCCAGCAGTTTCGGGGGCCACCGCGGGGAGACCCAGTACTTC.

This chain links TRBV20-1 with TRBJ1-1; TRBD1 might be the D (5 bases). V lost 4 bases, J lost 1 base, and 16 bases lay in between. The CDR3 consists of 15 residues. CDR1 is DFQATT and CDR2 is SNEGSKA in the germline V gene (reference sequence). The CDR3 region is CSAKPIQVPNTEAFF. The CDR3 coding sequence is TGCAGTGCTAAACCGATACAGGTTCCGAACACTGAAGCTTTCTTT.

This clonotype was recorded once. V gene TRBV7-2 combines with J gene TRBJ2-7; 9 nucleotides align to TRBD1. Germline V CDR1 and CDR2: SGHTA, FQGNSA. V dropped 5 bases and J dropped 2; count of bases not matched to a gene: 7. CDR3 size: 15 residues. The CDR3 protein is CASSGGQGSAYEQYF. As DNA, the CDR3 is TGTGCCAGCAGCGGGGGACAGGGAAGCGCCTACGAGCAGTACTTC.

A remark on this clonotype: A read error may produce the germline difference seen at one junction end. This chain connects TRBV7-9 to TRBJ1-2; 8 bases are a match to TRBD1. CDR1 and CDR2 from the germline V gene are SEHNR and FQNEAQ (reference sequence). The CDR3 runs 13 residues. Here the CDR3 reads CASSYRDRHNTSF. In nucleotides, the CDR3 is TGTGCCAGCAGCTACCGGGACAGGCACAATACCAGCTTC.

This sequence joins TRBV11-2 and TRBJ2-5; 10 bases line up with TRBD1. Looked up from germline, CDR1 is SGHAT and CDR2 is FQNNGV. V shed 6 bases, J shed 4 bases, and the junction held 5 bases outside the gene matches. CDR3 size: 14 residues. DNA of the CDR3: TGTGCCAGCAGTCCGGGACAGGGGATAGAGACCCAGTACTTC. It is translated as CASSPGQGIETQYF.

The rearrangement links TRBV7-2 to TRBJ1-2; no firm D call. The germline V and J ends were trimmed by 5 bases and 7 bases, with 17 bases remaining between them. From germline, CDR1 is SGHTA and CDR2 FQGNSA. This CDR3 has 14 amino acids. CDR3 in DNA: TGTGCCAGCAGCGGCGTACCAATCTCAGGTGGCTACACCTTC. As protein: CASSGVPISGGYTF. Full variable domain (missing parts from reference TRBV7-2 and TRBJ1-2): GAGVSQSPSNKVTEKGKDVELRCDPISGHTALYWYRQSLGQGLEFLIYFQGNSAPDKSGLPSDRFSAERTGGSVSTLTIQRTQQEDSAVYLCASSGVPISGGYTFGSGTRLTVV.

This clonotype was counted only a few times. The rearrangement joins TRBV4-1 to TRBJ2-5; D is undetermined. This CDR3 contains 14 residues. Germline V CDR1 and CDR2: MGHRA, YSYEKL. The V and J ends lost 2 bases and 5 bases respectively, with 12 bases between them. The CDR3 DNA reads TGCGCCAGCAGCCAACCTTTGGCCGACGAGACCCAGTACTTC. It is translated as CASSQPLADETQYF.

The CDR3, as DNA: TGCGCCAGCAGCTTGGATACAGCAGGAGATACGCAGTATTTT. It is translated as CASSLDTAGDTQYF. The gene calls are TRBV5-1 and TRBJ2-3; no reliable D call. Germline values: CDR1 SGHRS, CDR2 YFSETQ. This CDR3 has 14 amino acids. V lost 0 bases and J lost 5, with 10 bases in between.

V usage is TRBV5-1 and J usage is TRBJ2-2, with 11 bases matching TRBD1. Trimming removed 8 bases from V and 0 bases from J; junction bases left unmatched: 3. Germline V gene sequence: CDR1 SGHRS, CDR2 YFSETQ. This CDR3 has 15 amino acids. In DNA, the CDR3 is TGCGCCAGTGGACAGGGGGCTCCGAACACCGGGGAGCTGTTTTTT. This translates into CASGQGAPNTGELFF.

The V gene is TRBV18, the J gene TRBJ2-7, with 8 bases that match TRBD1. The CDR3 totals 12 residues. Germline CDR1 reads KGHSH; CDR2 reads LQKENI. The J segment lost 5 bases and the V segment lost 6 bases, leaving 3 bases of the junction unmatched. The CDR3 protein is CASSDREDEQYF. CDR3 nucleotides: TGTGCCAGCTCGGACAGGGAGGACGAGCAGTACTTC.